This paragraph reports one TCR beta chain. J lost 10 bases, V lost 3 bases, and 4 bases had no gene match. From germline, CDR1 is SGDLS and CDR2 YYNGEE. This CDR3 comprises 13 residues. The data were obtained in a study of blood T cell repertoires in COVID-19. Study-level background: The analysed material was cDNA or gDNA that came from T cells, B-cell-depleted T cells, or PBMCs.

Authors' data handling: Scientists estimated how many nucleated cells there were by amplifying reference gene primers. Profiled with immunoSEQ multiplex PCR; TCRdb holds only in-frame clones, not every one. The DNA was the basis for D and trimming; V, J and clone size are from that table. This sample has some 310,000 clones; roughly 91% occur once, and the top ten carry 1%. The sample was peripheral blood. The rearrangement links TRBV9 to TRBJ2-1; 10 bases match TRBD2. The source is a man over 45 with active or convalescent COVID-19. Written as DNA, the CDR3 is TGTGCCAGCAGCGAGACGACTAGCGGGGAGCAGTTCTTC. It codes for CASSETTSGEQFF.